The 10 T cell receptor beta chains presented below share a single source sample, sequenced in a study of blood T cells in healthy people across ages. Primed by a sample-barcoded 5' primer and a J-beta primer mix, a second PCR proceeded for 7 to 11 cycles. TCRdb processed the 5' RACE reads anew with MiXCR; each CDR3 protein has one entry. The table shows 550,000 to 600,000 distinct CDR3 sequences, with roughly 43% occurring only once. The source material was blood. Receptor source: an elderly man in good health.

The rearrangement links TRBV20-1 to TRBJ2-5; D unresolved. Germline V gives CDR1 DFQATT, CDR2 SNEGSKA (reference sequence). V gave up 1 base and J gave up 5 bases, with 14 bases separating them. This CDR3 spans 14 amino acids. CDR3 loop: CSARAPRVSETQYF. The DNA for the CDR3 is TGCAGTGCTAGAGCCCCAAGGGTTTCGGAGACCCAGTACTTC.

V usage is TRBV7-9 and J usage is TRBJ2-1, with a tentative D call TRBD2 (6 bases). CDR1 is SEHNR, CDR2 FQNEAQ, per germline (reference sequence). Trimming took 3 bases from V and 6 from J, leaving 15 bases between them. This CDR3 contains 15 residues. CDR3 nucleotide sequence: TGTGCCAGCAGCTTCCGGGACGGGGGTGGCAATGAGCAGTTCTTC. Translation gives CASSFRDGGGNEQFF.

The genes are TRBV6-2 or TRBV6-3 and TRBJ2-1, with 9 bases matching TRBD2. The trim removed 0 bases at V and 10 bases at J, leaving 7 bases unmatched. Germline lookup yields CDR1 MNHEY and CDR2 SVGEGT. The CDR3 has 15 residues. The CDR3 DNA reads TGTGCCAGCAGTTACTCTAGCGGGAGCGCAGGAGAGCAGTTCTTC. Amino acid sequence: CASSYSSGSAGEQFF.

The chain is built from TRBV5-1 and TRBJ2-5; either TRBD1 or TRBD2 may supply D (5 bases each). There are 15 residues in the CDR3. Germline CDR1 reads SGHRS; CDR2 reads YFSETQ. Trimming shortened V by 7 bases and J by 1 base, and 17 bases separated the two germline ends. The CDR3 loop reads CASFIGATPQETQYF. The CDR3 DNA reads TGCGCCAGCTTCATCGGGGCCACGCCCCAAGAGACCCAGTACTTC.

The chain uses TRBV29-1 and TRBJ2-7; 9 bases fit TRBD1. Germline CDR1 SQVTM, CDR2 ANQGSEA. V dropped 6 bases and J dropped 0; count of bases not matched to a gene: 6. This CDR3 region has 14 residues. CDR3 in DNA: TGCAGCGTACCTGGACAGGGGCCCTCCTACGAGCAGTACTTC. Translating it yields CSVPGQGPSYEQYF.

This clonotype came up a few times. This chain uses TRBV6-5 with TRBJ2-2, with TRBD2 matching 10 bases. This CDR3 spans 16 amino acids. CDR1 and CDR2 from the germline V gene are MNHEY and SVGAGI. V shed 6 bases and J 6 bases; nucleotides not matched to a gene: 10. The CDR3 DNA reads TGTGCCAGCAGAAAATTAGCGGGGGGCTCCGCCGGGGAGCTGTTTTTT. It translates to CASRKLAGGSAGELFF.

Only one count was recorded for this clonotype. Compared with germline, one end of the junction differs, possibly owing to a read error. The chain carries TRBV4-1 and TRBJ2-3; TRBD2 aligns across 8 bases. The germline V gene encodes CDR1 MGHRA and CDR2 YSYEKL. CDR3 size: 17 residues. The CDR3 coding sequence is TGTGCCAGCAGCCAAGGGCCTCTAGCGGGCCATTCAGATACGCAGTATTTT. Residues: CASSQGPLAGHSDTQYF.

Written as DNA, the CDR3 is TGCGCCAGCAGCCAACTTAGGGGGGGCGGGGGGCTGGATGAGCAGTATTTT. It is translated as CASSQLRGGGGLDEQYF. The chain combines TRBV4-3 with TRBJ2-3, with 8 bases that match TRBD2. With 2 bases clipped from V and 11 bases from J, the junction kept 18 bases outside the gene matches. CDR1 and CDR2 from the germline V gene are LGHNA and YSLEER. The CDR3 is made up of 17 amino acids.

The rearrangement joins TRBV12-3 or TRBV12-4 to TRBJ2-1; 8 nucleotides align to TRBD1. The CDR3 totals 15 residues. Trimming removed 5 bases from V and 6 bases from J; junction bases left unmatched: 9. The CDR3 here is CASSATGTGGNEQFF. In nucleotides, the CDR3 is TGTGCCAGCAGTGCAACCGGGACAGGTGGCAATGAGCAGTTCTTC.

This clonotype came up many times. This sequence joins TRBV6-6 and TRBJ2-5; D is ambiguous. Trimming took off 9 bases at V and 2 bases at J, with 16 bases between the two ends. CDR3 length equals 14 residues. The germline V gene has CDR1 MNHNY and CDR2 SVGAGI (reference sequence). The CDR3 here is CASRSRTLQETQYF. As DNA, the CDR3 is TGTGCCAGTAGATCCCGGACCCTTCAAGAGACCCAGTACTTC.